The 29 T cell receptor beta chains below were found in one sample sequenced in a study of beta chain features in type 1 diabetes. Expressed TCRB transcripts were sequenced because the entire RNA isolate underwent reverse transcription. Produced via immunoSEQ multiplex PCR; TCRdb's table is partial and in-frame only. The sample lists some 330,000 clones, around 10% occurring once. Sequences were obtained from naive CD4+ T cells from blood. These receptors were taken from a woman younger than 45 in good health.

This clone was counted between two and nine times. The chain carries TRBV5-6 and TRBJ2-5; D may be TRBD2 (7 bases). The CDR3 has 15 residues. V lost 1 base and J lost 5, with 15 bases in between. Germline V lookup: CDR1 SGHDT, CDR2 YYEEEE. Here the CDR3 reads CASSLLGGQQETQYF. For the CDR3, the DNA is TGTGCCAGCAGCTTGTTGGGGGGGCAACAGGAGACCCAGTACTTC.

The chain carries TRBV4-1 and TRBJ2-7; tentative D call: TRBD1 (6 bases). The germline V gene encodes CDR1 MGHRA and CDR2 YSYEKL. The V end lost 1 base, the J end lost 2 bases, and 15 bases lay between the germline ends. The CDR3 is 16 amino acids. CDR3 loop: CASSQVSDPGAYEQYF. DNA for the CDR3: TGCGCCAGCAGCCAAGTTAGCGATCCAGGGGCCTACGAGCAGTACTTC.

The chain is built from TRBV28 and TRBJ2-3; D is undetermined. The CDR3 runs to 15 residues. Per germline, CDR1 MDHEN and CDR2 SYDVKM. Trimming pared 4 bases from V and 2 bases from J, leaving 13 bases between. In nucleotides, the CDR3 is TGTGCCAGCAGTTCCTTGGGCCGGAACACAGATACGCAGTATTTT. It is translated as CASSSLGRNTDTQYF.

This clone showed up just a few times. The rearrangement uses TRBV6-1 and TRBJ1-2; the match to TRBD1 covers 7 bases. This CDR3 contains 12 residues. Germline loops: CDR1 MNHNS, CDR2 SASEGT. Losses at the gene ends were 5 bases for V and 7 bases for J; bases not matched to a gene: 4. The CDR3: CASSWGQIGYTF. The CDR3 DNA sequence: TGTGCCAGCAGTTGGGGACAGATTGGCTACACCTTC.

The chain uses TRBV4-1 and TRBJ2-3; 13 nucleotides match TRBD2. Germline CDR1 is MGHRA and CDR2 is YSYEKL. The CDR3 covers 17 residues. With V trimmed by 4 bases and J by 4 bases, 8 bases remained unmatched. This CDR3 is CASSPRGTSGTPDTQYF. As DNA, the CDR3 is TGCGCCAGCAGCCCAAGAGGGACTAGCGGGACCCCAGATACGCAGTATTTT.

The chain combines TRBV28 with TRBJ2-2; 10 positions agree with TRBD2. The germline V gene has CDR1 MDHEN and CDR2 SYDVKM. V shed 10 bases, J shed 5 bases, and the junction held 7 bases outside the gene matches. CDR3 length equals 14 residues. In DNA form, the CDR3 reads TGTGCCACTACCGGGACTAGCGTTACCGGGGAGCTGTTTTTT. Its protein product is CATTGTSVTGELFF.

As to this clone: The sample holds other DNA sequences that translate to the same CDR3. J is TRBJ2-5 and V is TRBV18; D is uncertain. Germline assignment: CDR1 KGHSH and CDR2 LQKENI. CDR3 length: 13 amino acids. V lost 3 bases, J lost 2 bases, and 7 bases lay in between. The CDR3 sequence is CASSPAGQETQYF. CDR3 in DNA: TGTGCCAGCTCACCGGCAGGACAAGAGACCCAGTACTTC.

The chain links TRBV4-2 to TRBJ2-7, with D unclear. With 4 bases removed from V and 7 bases from J, the gap between germline ends came to 11 bases. From germline, CDR1 is LGHNA and CDR2 YNFKEQ. The CDR3 has 12 residues. CDR3 loop: CASSPPPREQYF. CDR3 DNA sequence: TGTGCCAGCAGCCCTCCTCCTAGGGAGCAGTACTTC.

The chain is built from TRBV4-3 and TRBJ2-1; 11 nucleotides agree with TRBD2. The CDR3 runs to 19 residues. The V segment lost 0 bases and the J segment 7 bases; nucleotides outside the gene matches: 14. The germline CDR1 and CDR2 sequences are LGHNA and YSLEER. In DNA, the CDR3 is TGCGCCAGCAGCCAAGATCTTGCTAGCGGGGGGACCCAGGTAAATGAGCAGTTCTTC. Residues: CASSQDLASGGTQVNEQFF.

Remarks on this clone: One end of the junction is discordant with germline, which a read error may explain. The gene calls are TRBV28 and TRBJ2-7, with 7 bases lining up with TRBD1. CDR3 length equals 13 residues. Germline assignment: CDR1 MDHEN and CDR2 SYDVKM. For the CDR3, the DNA is TGTGCCAGCAATTTAGGACAGGCCTACGAGCAGTACTTC. This sequence encodes CASNLGQAYEQYF.

The J gene is TRBJ2-1, the V gene TRBV18; the match to TRBD1 covers 10 bases. The V gene's germline CDR1 is KGHSH and CDR2 LQKENI. V gave up 3 bases and J gave up 5 bases; unmatched junction bases: 10. This CDR3 contains 17 residues. DNA of the CDR3: TGTGCCAGCTCACCTCGCCCGGGACAGGGGACCGACAATGAGCAGTTCTTC. This gives the protein CASSPRPGQGTDNEQFF. The variable domain in full, with the rest retrieved from reference TRBV18 and TRBJ2-1, is NAGVMQNPRHLVRRRGQEARLRCSPMKGHSHVYWYRQLPEEGLKFMVYLQKENIIDESGMPKERFSAEFPKEGPSILRIQQVVRGDSAAYFCASSPRPGQGTDNEQFFGPGTRLTVL.

This chain connects TRBV7-2 to TRBJ2-5; 11 bases are a match to TRBD2. V lost 5 bases to trimming and J lost 2 bases; unmatched junction nucleotides: 4. Germline values: CDR1 SGHTA, CDR2 FQGNSA. This CDR3 spans 15 amino acids. CDR3 in amino acids: CASSRGLAGQETQYF. The CDR3 DNA is TGTGCCAGCAGCAGAGGACTAGCGGGTCAAGAGACCCAGTACTTC.

The chain links TRBV7-9 to TRBJ1-2; D call uncertain. The CDR3 runs to 13 residues. Germline V gene lookup returns CDR1 SEHNR and CDR2 FQNEAQ (reference sequence). The V end lost 5 bases, the J end lost 6 bases, and 13 bases lay between the germline ends. CDR3 bases: TGTGCCAGCAGCCCAAGGAGGCCAAATGGCTACACCTTC. Its protein product is CASSPRRPNGYTF.

This clone was detected only a few times. This chain joins TRBV11-1 and TRBJ2-7; no clear D. The CDR3 consists of 13 residues. Trimming stripped 5 bases from V and 2 bases from J, with 10 bases between. Germline loops: CDR1 SGHAT, CDR2 FQDESV (reference sequence). The CDR3 sequence is CASSLTDTYEQYF. The CDR3 DNA is TGTGCCAGCAGCCTAACAGATACCTACGAGCAGTACTTC.

This clone was seen only a few times. The rearrangement links TRBV6-5 to TRBJ2-7; perhaps TRBD1 as D (6 bases). The CDR3 sequence is 13 residues long. V lost 6 bases and J lost 0, with 9 bases in between. CDR1 is MNHEY and CDR2 is SVGAGI in the germline V gene. This CDR3 reads CASRQTGSYEQYF. In nucleotides, the CDR3 is TGTGCCAGCAGGCAGACAGGCTCCTACGAGCAGTACTTC.

V and J are TRBV20-1 and TRBJ1-2; D is unclear. This CDR3 is built from 11 residues. Trimming shortened V by 3 bases and J by 1 base, and 3 bases separated the two germline ends. Germline V gives CDR1 DFQATT, CDR2 SNEGSKA (reference sequence). The DNA of the CDR3 is TGCAGTGCTAGCGGTAACTATGGCTACACCTTC. Translating it yields CSASGNYGYTF.

This clone was seen a few times. This chain links TRBV11-2 with TRBJ2-7; D is uncertain. V was clipped by 2 bases and J by 2 bases, with 4 bases between them. From germline, CDR1 is SGHAT and CDR2 FQNNGV. CDR3 length: 12 amino acids. The CDR3 region is CASSLIAYEQYF. DNA of the CDR3: TGTGCCAGCAGCTTAATAGCCTACGAGCAGTACTTC.

This clone has only a few counts. In DNA, the CDR3 is TGTGCCAGCAGCTCGGGACTAGCGGGAGGCCGGAACGAGCAGTACTTC. This gives the protein CASSSGLAGGRNEQYF. This chain uses TRBV7-9 with TRBJ2-5; 15 bases are shared with TRBD2. The J call may be mistaken, given a closer DNA end match to TRBJ2-7. Germline V gene data show CDR1 as SEHNR and CDR2 as FQNEAQ (reference sequence). CDR3 length: 16 residues.

This chain uses TRBV7-9 with TRBJ2-1; no firm D call. The CDR3 is 12 amino acids. From germline, CDR1 is SEHNR and CDR2 FQNEAQ (reference sequence). V gave up 3 bases and J gave up 6 bases, with 6 bases separating them. DNA for the CDR3: TGTGCCAGCAGCTTTTCGGGCAATGAGCAGTTCTTC. The encoded protein is CASSFSGNEQFF.

Only a few counts were recorded for this clone. The chain joins TRBV5-1 to TRBJ2-5; 12 positions match TRBD2. The V segment lost 4 bases and the J segment 4 bases; nucleotides outside the gene matches: 8. Germline lookup yields CDR1 SGHRS and CDR2 YFSETQ. The length of the CDR3 is 16 residues. CDR3 nucleotides: TGCGCCAGCAGCCGCTCTAGCGGGAGGGGGGGAGAGACCCAGTACTTC. This translates into CASSRSSGRGGETQYF.

This clone occurred a few times. The J gene is TRBJ2-1, the V gene TRBV10-2, with 13 nucleotides matching TRBD2. The germline gives CDR1 WSHSY, CDR2 SAAADI. V was pared by 2 bases and J by 8 bases, with 3 bases of the junction left unmatched. The CDR3 extends over 15 amino acids. The DNA for the CDR3 is TGCGCCAGCAGTGAGGGACTAGCGGGAGTCGATGAGCAGTTCTTC. Encoded protein: CASSEGLAGVDEQFF.

The chain's CDR3 is CASSSLAGGYEQYF. For the CDR3, the DNA is TGTGCCAGCAGCTCTCTAGCGGGAGGCTACGAGCAGTACTTC. V is TRBV7-8 and J is TRBJ2-7; 11 bases are shared with TRBD2. Per germline, CDR1 SGHVS and CDR2 FQNEAQ. Trimming cost V 4 bases and J 3 bases; bases outside gene matches: 2. The CDR3 extends over 14 amino acids.

This clone came up a few times. The V call is TRBV29-1, the J call TRBJ2-5, with TRBD2 matching over 8 bases. This CDR3 spans 15 amino acids. The V segment lost 4 bases and the J segment 2 bases; nucleotides outside the gene matches: 9. Germline CDR1 reads SQVTM; CDR2 reads ANQGSEA. CDR3 in DNA: TGCAGCGTTGGAAAGCTAGCGGGTGGACAAGAGACCCAGTACTTC. Amino acids: CSVGKLAGGQETQYF.

This rearrangement joins TRBV6-5 to TRBJ2-5; 7 bases line up with TRBD2. J was trimmed by 5 bases and V by 7 bases; bases with no gene match: 13. The CDR3 covers 15 residues. Germline V gene lookup returns CDR1 MNHEY and CDR2 SVGAGI. CDR3 amino acids: CASTPRRVGGETQYF. The CDR3 nucleotides read TGTGCCAGCACCCCAAGACGGGTCGGGGGGGAGACCCAGTACTTC.

The rearrangement links TRBV28 to TRBJ2-7; 10 positions agree with TRBD2. V shed 5 bases, J shed 3 bases, and the junction held 7 bases outside the gene matches. There are 15 residues in the CDR3. Germline V CDR1 and CDR2: MDHEN, SYDVKM. CDR3 nucleotides: TGTGCCAGCAGTCTCACCTCTAGCGGGAGCTACGAGCAGTACTTC. Translated, it gives CASSLTSSGSYEQYF.

This sequence joins TRBV29-1 and TRBJ2-5; 8 bases fit TRBD1. The DNA end lines up better with TRBJ2-7; the J call may be wrong. This CDR3 spans 13 amino acids. CDR1 and CDR2 from the germline V gene are SQVTM and ANQGSEA. Here the CDR3 reads CSVVTGEIYEQYF. CDR3 nucleotides: TGCAGCGTTGTGACAGGGGAAATCTACGAGCAGTACTTC.

This CDR3 is CASSDRIRGNQPQHF. DNA of the CDR3: TGTGCCAGCAGTGACCGCATCAGGGGTAATCAGCCCCAGCATTTT. V gene TRBV6-1 combines with J gene TRBJ1-5, with D perhaps TRBD1 (6 bases). The V gene lost 3 bases and the J gene lost 4 bases, with 13 bases spanning the gap. The germline V gene has CDR1 MNHNS and CDR2 SASEGT. This CDR3 is 15 amino acids long.

The rearrangement links TRBV7-9 to TRBJ2-5; no clear D. CDR3 length: 15 residues. The V end lost 5 bases, the J end lost 0 bases, and 13 bases lay between the germline ends. Per the germline V gene, CDR1 is SEHNR and CDR2 is FQNEAQ (reference sequence). CDR3 DNA sequence: TGTGCCAGCAGCCCGGCTGGAGAGTACCAAGAGACCCAGTACTTC. Translated: CASSPAGEYQETQYF.

This sequence joins TRBV28 and TRBJ2-1; D possibly corresponds to TRBD2 (5 bases). Germline CDR1 and CDR2: MDHEN and SYDVKM. The V gene lost 6 bases and the J gene lost 0 bases, with 12 bases spanning the gap. CDR3 size: 15 residues. CDR3 amino acids: CASRVTGVSYNEQFF. DNA of the CDR3: TGTGCCAGCAGAGTGACCGGGGTCTCCTACAATGAGCAGTTCTTC.